This T cell receptor (beta chain) was sequenced in a study of T cell clusters in autoimmune cytopenias. TRB rearrangements were amplified by touch-down multiplex PCR with mixed TRB-A/B primers. Following a re-call of the multiplex PCR reads, TCRdb has one entry per CDR3 protein and lacks DNA. In total, the table holds roughly 16,000 distinct CDR3 sequences. Each sample's input was 250 ng genomic DNA, 35,000 to 40,000 genome equivalents. This CDR3 contains 16 residues. The V gene's germline CDR1 is SQVTM and CDR2 ANQGSEA. These records were also assigned to another study, of T cell repertoires in aging, cancer and after chemotherapy. That paper notes: Across the chemotherapy interval, each cancer cohort showed higher median generation probability, suggesting thymic rebound. No conclusions about immunological memory after chemotherapy can be drawn from the repertoire data.

This chain uses TRBV29-1 with TRBJ2-7; TCRdb proposes TRBD2, but this gene call is untestable without DNA. The sequencing sample was made of peripheral blood. This TCR was recovered from a human donor in good health. CDR3 residues: CSVEEGGSGYSYEQYF.